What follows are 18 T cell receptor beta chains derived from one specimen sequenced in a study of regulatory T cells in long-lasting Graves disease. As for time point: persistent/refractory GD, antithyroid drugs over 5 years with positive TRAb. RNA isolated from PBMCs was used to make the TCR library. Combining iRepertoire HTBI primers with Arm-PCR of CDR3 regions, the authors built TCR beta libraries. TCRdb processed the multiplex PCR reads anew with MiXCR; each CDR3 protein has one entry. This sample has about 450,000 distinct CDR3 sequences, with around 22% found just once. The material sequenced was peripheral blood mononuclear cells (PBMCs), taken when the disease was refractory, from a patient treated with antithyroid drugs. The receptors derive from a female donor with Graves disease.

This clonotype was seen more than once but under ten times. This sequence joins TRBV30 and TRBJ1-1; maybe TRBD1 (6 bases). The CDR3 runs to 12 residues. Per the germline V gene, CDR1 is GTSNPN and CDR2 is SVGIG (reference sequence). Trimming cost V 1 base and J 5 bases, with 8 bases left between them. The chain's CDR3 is CAWSGQGTEAFF. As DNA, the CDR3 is TGTGCCTGGAGTGGGCAGGGGACTGAAGCTTTCTTT.

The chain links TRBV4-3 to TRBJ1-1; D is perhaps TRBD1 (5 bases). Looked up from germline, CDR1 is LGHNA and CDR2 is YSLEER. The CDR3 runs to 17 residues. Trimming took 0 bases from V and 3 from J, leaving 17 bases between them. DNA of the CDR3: TGCGCCAGCAGCCAAGAGAACAGCGGTTTCAGGGACACTGAAGCTTTCTTT. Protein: CASSQENSGFRDTEAFF.

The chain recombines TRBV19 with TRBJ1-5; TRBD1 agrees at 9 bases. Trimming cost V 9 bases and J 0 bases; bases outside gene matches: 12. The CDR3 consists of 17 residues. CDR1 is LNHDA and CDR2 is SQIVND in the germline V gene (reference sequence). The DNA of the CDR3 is TGTGCCAGCCAGGCCGGGACAGGGTCGATTAGCAATCAGCCCCAGCATTTT. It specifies CASQAGTGSISNQPQHF. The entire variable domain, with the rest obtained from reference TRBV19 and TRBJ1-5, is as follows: DGGITQSPKYLFRKEGQNVTLSCEQNLNHDAMYWYRQDPGQGLRLIYYSQIVNDFQKGDIAEGYSVSREKKESFPLTVTSAQKNPTAFYLCASQAGTGSISNQPQHFGDGTRLSIL.

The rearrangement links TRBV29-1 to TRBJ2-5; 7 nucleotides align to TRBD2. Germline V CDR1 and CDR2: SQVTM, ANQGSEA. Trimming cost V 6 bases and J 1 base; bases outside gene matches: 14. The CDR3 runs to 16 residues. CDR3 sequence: CSVPVEGGQPQETQYF. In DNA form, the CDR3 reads TGCAGCGTCCCTGTCGAGGGAGGGCAACCCCAAGAGACCCAGTACTTC.

CDR3 coding DNA: TGCGCCAGCAGCTTGGAAGTAGCCGGGAACACTGAAGCTTTCTTT. As protein: CASSLEVAGNTEAFF. The chain carries TRBV5-1 and TRBJ1-1; D not resolved. Germline CDR1 SGHRS, CDR2 YFSETQ. This CDR3 contains 15 residues. V was trimmed by 0 bases and J by 1 base, leaving 10 bases between them.

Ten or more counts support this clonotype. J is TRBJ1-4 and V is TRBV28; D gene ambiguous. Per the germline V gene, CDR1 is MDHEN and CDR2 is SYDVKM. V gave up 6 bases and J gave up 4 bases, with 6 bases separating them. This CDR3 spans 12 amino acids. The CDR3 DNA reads TGTGCCAGCAGGGTCAATAATGAAAAACTGTTTTTT. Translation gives CASRVNNEKLFF.

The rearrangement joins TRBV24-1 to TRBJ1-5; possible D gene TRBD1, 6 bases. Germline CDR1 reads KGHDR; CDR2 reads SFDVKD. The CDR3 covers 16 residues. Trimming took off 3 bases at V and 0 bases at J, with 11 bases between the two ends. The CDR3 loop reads CATSDPRQDSNQPQHF. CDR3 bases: TGTGCCACCAGTGATCCCCGACAGGATAGCAATCAGCCCCAGCATTTT.

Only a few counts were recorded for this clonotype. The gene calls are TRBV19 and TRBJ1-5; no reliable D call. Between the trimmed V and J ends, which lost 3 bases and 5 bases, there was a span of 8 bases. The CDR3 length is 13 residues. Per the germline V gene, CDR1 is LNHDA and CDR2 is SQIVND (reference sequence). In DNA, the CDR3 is TGTGCCAGTAGTATCGCCTCCTATCAGCCCCAGCATTTT. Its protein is CASSIASYQPQHF.

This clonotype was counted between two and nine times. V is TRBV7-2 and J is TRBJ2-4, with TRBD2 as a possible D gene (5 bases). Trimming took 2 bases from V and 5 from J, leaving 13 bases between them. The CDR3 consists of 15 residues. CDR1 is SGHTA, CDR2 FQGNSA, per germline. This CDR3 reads CASSLWAGGENIQYF. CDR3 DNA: TGTGCCAGCAGCTTATGGGCGGGTGGTGAAAACATTCAGTACTTC.

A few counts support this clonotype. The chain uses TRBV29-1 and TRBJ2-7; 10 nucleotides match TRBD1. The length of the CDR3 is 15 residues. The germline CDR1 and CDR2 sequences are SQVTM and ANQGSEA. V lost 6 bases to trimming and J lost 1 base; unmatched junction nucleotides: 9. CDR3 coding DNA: TGCAGCGTGAGGATACGACAGGGGGCTTCCTACGAGCAGTACTTC. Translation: CSVRIRQGASYEQYF.

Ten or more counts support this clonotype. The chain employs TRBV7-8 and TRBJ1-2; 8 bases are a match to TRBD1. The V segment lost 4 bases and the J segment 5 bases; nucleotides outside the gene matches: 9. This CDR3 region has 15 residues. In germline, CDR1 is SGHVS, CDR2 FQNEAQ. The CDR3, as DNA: TGTGCCAGCAGCTCGGAGGACAGGGTTGGGTATGGCTACACCTTC. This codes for CASSSEDRVGYGYTF.

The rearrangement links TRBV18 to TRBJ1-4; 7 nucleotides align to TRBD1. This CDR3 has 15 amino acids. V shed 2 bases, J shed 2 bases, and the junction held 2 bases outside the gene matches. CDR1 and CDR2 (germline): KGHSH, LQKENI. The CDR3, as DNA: TGTGCCAGCTCACCATTGACAGGGACTAATGAAAAACTGTTTTTT. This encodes CASSPLTGTNEKLFF.

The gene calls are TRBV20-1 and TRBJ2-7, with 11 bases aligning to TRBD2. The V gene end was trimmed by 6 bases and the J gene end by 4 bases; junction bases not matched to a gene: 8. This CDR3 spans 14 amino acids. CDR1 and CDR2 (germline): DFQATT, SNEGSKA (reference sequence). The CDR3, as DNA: TGCAGTGCCATTGAGGGGACTAGCGGTTACGAGCAGTACTTC. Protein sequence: CSAIEGTSGYEQYF.

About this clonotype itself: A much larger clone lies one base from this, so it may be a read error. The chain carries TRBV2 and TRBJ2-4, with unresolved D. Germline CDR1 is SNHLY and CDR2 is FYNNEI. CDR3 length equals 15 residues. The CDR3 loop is CACSEARESKNIQYF. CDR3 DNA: TGTGCCTGCAGTGAAGCGCGAGAATCCAAAAACATTCAGTACTTC.

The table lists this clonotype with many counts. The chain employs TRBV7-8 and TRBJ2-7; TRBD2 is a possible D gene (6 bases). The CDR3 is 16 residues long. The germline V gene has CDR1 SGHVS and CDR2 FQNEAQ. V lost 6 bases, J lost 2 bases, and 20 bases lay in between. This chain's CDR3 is CASSISLGTDAYEQYF. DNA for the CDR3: TGTGCCAGCAGTATTAGTCTCGGGACTGATGCCTACGAGCAGTACTTC.

The CDR3 sequence: CASSTSGARQETQYF. As DNA, the CDR3 is TGTGCCAGCAGCACCTCCGGGGCCAGACAAGAGACCCAGTACTTC. The chain employs TRBV5-4 and TRBJ2-5; D is possibly TRBD1 or TRBD2 (5 bases each). The germline V gene has CDR1 SGHNT and CDR2 YYREEE (reference sequence). V shed 4 bases and J shed 2 bases, with 15 bases lying between them. The length of the CDR3 is 15 residues.

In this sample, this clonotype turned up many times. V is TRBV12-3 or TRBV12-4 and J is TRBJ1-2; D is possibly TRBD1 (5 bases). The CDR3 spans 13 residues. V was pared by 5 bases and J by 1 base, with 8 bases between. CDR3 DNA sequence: TGTGCCAGCAGTCGGACAAATAACTATGGCTACACCTTC. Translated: CASSRTNNYGYTF.

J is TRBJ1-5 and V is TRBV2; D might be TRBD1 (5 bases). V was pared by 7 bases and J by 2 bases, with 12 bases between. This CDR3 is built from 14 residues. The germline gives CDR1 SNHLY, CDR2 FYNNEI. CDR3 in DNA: TGTGCCAGCATTAAAGGGGAGGGCAATCAGCCCCAGCATTTT. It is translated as CASIKGEGNQPQHF.